A single sample gave rise to the 3 T cell receptor beta chains below, sequenced in a study of regulatory T cells in long-lasting Graves disease. Sample time point: newly diagnosed GD, antithyroid drugs for less than 3 months. PBMC RNA served as the TCR library source. HTBI primers from iRepertoire and Arm-PCR of CDR3 regions yielded the TCR beta libraries. TCRdb reanalysed the multiplex PCR reads using MiXCR and keeps one entry per CDR3 protein. The data contain 400,000 to 500,000 distinct CDR3 sequences, approximately 16% of them singletons. The data were also submitted as part of a second study, on T cells in Graves' hyperthyroidism and ophthalmopathy.

The material sequenced was peripheral blood mononuclear cells (PBMCs), taken at new diagnosis, from a patient treated with antithyroid drugs. Receptor source: a woman in her twenties or thirties with Graves disease.

Comment on this clonotype: A clone one base away is much larger, so this may be a read error. This chain uses TRBV6-5 with TRBJ1-1; no clear D. Trimming took off 2 bases at V and 12 bases at J, with 13 bases between the two ends. Germline CDR1 MNHEY, CDR2 SVGAGI. The CDR3 runs to 12 residues. The CDR3 reads CASSYPGSQTFF. CDR3 nucleotides: TGTGCCAGCAGTTACCCGGGTAGTCAAACTTTCTTT.

For this clonotype: Without the conserved terminal phenylalanine or tryptophan, this CDR3 likely stems from a read error. This chain uses TRBV7-9 with TRBJ2-7; D is possibly TRBD2 (6 bases). CDR1 is SEHNR, CDR2 FQNEAQ, per germline (reference sequence). V was cut by 5 bases and J by 2 bases, with 13 bases left in between. This CDR3 comprises 14 residues. The CDR3 is CASSLGGITYEQYI. Written as DNA, the CDR3 is TGTGCCAGCAGCCTTGGAGGGATCACCTACGAGCAGTACATC.

This clonotype was seen at least ten times. V is TRBV11-2 and J is TRBJ2-1; D is perhaps TRBD2 (5 bases). The CDR3 contains 14 residues. Per the germline V gene, CDR1 is SGHAT and CDR2 is FQNNGV. Trimming took off 2 bases at V and 7 bases at J, with 12 bases between the two ends. CDR3: CASSLMARDNEQFF. The CDR3 nucleotides read TGTGCCAGCAGCTTAATGGCCCGGGATAATGAGCAGTTCTTC.